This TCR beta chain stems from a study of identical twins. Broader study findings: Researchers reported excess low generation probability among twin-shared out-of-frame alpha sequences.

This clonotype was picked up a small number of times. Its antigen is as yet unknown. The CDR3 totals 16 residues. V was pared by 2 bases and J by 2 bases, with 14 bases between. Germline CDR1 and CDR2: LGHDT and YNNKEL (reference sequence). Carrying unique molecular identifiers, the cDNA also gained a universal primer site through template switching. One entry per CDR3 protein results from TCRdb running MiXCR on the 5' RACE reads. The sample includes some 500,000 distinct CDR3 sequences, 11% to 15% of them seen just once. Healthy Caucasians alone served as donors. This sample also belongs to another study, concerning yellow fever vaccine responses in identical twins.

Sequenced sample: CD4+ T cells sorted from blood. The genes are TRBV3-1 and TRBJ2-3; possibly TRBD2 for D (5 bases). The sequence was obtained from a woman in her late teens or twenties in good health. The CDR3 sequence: CASSQYLAELTDTQYF. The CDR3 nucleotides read TGTGCCAGCAGCCAATACCTAGCAGAACTCACAGATACGCAGTATTTT.